Following are 5 T cell receptor beta chains from one sample sequenced in a study of blood T cells in healthy people across ages. The use of a sample-barcoded 5' primer and a J-beta primer mix characterized a second PCR of about 7 to 12 cycles. TCRdb independently ran MiXCR on the 5' RACE reads; one entry per CDR3 protein. Of 1 million or so distinct CDR3 sequences listed, around 27% are singletons. The data also belong to a second study, concerning T cells of mothers and their children.

The source material was blood. Every receptor here comes from a girl aged 2 to 10 in good health.

Only a few counts were recorded for this clonotype. The CDR3 DNA reads TGTGCCAGCAGTTTTCAGCCCCGACAGGCGGCTTACTACGAGCAGTACTTC. Its translation is CASSFQPRQAAYYEQYF. This sequence joins TRBV28 and TRBJ2-7, with a possible D match to TRBD1 (6 bases). Trimming pared 3 bases from V and 3 bases from J, leaving 21 bases between. Germline lookup yields CDR1 MDHEN and CDR2 SYDVKM. The CDR3 is made up of 17 amino acids.

This clonotype was seen more than once but under ten times. V gene TRBV9 combines with J gene TRBJ2-3; D perhaps matches TRBD1 (5 bases). Germline CDR1 is SGDLS and CDR2 is YYNGEE. CDR3 length: 15 amino acids. V gave up 0 bases and J gave up 3 bases, with 11 bases separating them. This CDR3 is CASSVGPGITDTQYF. The CDR3 DNA follows: TGTGCCAGCAGCGTAGGCCCAGGGATTACAGATACGCAGTATTTT. The full variable domain, its missing parts supplied by reference TRBV9 and TRBJ2-3, is DSGVTQTPKHLITATGQRVTLRCSPRSGDLSVYWYQQSLDQGLQFLIQYYNGEERAKGNILERFSAQQFPDLHSELNLSSLELGDSALYFCASSVGPGITDTQYFGPGTRLTVL.

This chain connects TRBV6-5 to TRBJ2-1; TRBD2 agrees at 10 bases. This CDR3 comprises 16 residues. Germline V gene data show CDR1 as MNHEY and CDR2 as SVGAGI. The V segment lost 10 bases and the J segment 5 bases; nucleotides outside the gene matches: 14. CDR3 in amino acids: CATRSTSGGEDNEQFF. The DNA of the CDR3 is TGTGCCACCCGAAGTACCAGCGGGGGGGAGGACAATGAGCAGTTCTTC.

V is TRBV7-9 and J is TRBJ2-4, with 8 positions matching TRBD2. Trimming took 5 bases from V and 0 from J; bases not matched to a gene: 6. Germline V gives CDR1 SEHNR, CDR2 FQNEAQ (reference sequence). The CDR3 runs 16 residues. CDR3 protein: CASSATGGAAKNIQYF. CDR3 nucleotide sequence: TGTGCCAGCAGCGCCACCGGGGGGGCAGCCAAAAACATTCAGTACTTC.

The gene calls are TRBV5-8 and TRBJ2-5; 7 nucleotides align to TRBD1. The J call may be mistaken, given a closer DNA end match to TRBJ2-7. The CDR3 runs 17 residues. The germline gives CDR1 SGHTS, CDR2 YDEGEE. The CDR3 loop is CASSKGETGLGIYEQYF. In nucleotides, the CDR3 is TGTGCCAGCAGCAAGGGGGAGACAGGGCTCGGTATATACGAGCAGTACTTC.